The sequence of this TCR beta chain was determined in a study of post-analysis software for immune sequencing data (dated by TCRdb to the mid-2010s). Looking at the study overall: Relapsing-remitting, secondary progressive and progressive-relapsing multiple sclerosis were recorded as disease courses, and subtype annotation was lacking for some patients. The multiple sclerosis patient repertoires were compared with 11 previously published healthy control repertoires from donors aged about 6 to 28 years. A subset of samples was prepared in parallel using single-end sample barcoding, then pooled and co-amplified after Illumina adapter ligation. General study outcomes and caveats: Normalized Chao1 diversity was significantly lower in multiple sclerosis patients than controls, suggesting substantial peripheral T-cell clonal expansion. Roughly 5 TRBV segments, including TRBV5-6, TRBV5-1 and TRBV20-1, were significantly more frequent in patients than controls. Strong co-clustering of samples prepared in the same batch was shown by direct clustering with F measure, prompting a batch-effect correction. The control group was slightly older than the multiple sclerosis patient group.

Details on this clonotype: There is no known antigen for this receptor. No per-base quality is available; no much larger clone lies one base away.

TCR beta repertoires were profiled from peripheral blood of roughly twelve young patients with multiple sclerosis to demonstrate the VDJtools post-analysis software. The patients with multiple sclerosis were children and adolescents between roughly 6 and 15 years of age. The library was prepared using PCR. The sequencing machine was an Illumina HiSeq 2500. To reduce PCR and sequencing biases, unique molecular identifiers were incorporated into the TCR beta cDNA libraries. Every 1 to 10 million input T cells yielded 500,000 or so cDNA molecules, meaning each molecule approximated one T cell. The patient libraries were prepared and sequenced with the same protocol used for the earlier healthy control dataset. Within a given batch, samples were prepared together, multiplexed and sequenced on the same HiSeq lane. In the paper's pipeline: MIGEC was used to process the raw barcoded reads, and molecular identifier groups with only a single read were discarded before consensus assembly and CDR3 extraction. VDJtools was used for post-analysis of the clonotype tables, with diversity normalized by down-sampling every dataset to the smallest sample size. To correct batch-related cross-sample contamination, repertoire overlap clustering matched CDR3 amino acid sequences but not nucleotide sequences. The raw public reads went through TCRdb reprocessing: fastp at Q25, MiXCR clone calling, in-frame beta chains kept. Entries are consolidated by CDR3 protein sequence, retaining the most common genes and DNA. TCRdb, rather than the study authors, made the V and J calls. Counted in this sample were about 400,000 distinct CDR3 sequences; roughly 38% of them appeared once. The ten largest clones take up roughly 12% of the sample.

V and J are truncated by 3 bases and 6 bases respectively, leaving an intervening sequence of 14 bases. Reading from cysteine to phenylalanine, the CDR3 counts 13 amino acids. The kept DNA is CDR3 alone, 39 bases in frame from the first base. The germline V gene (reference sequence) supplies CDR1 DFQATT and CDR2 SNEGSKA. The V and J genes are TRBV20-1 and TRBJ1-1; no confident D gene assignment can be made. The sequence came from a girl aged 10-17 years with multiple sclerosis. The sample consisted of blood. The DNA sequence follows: TGCAGTGCTAGCGAGGTCCCACTAGCTGAAGCTTTCTTT. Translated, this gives CSASEVPLAEAFF.